The subject of this entry is one TCR beta chain. Assay: immunoSEQ multiplex PCR; the TCRdb copy retains only in-frame clones and omits some. The sample records tens of thousands of clones, 80% to 95% being singletons. In germline, CDR1 is PRHDT, CDR2 FYEKMQ (reference sequence). The junction had 15 bases not matched to a gene; V was cut back by 4 bases and J by 7 bases. The CDR3 is 17 amino acids. This sample is part of a study of T cell changes during pregnancy in multiple sclerosis. Sequencing was performed on peripheral blood, taken after pregnancy. The genes are TRBV13 and TRBJ2-7; TRBD2 matches 11 bases. The TCR was taken from a female donor with multiple sclerosis, enrolled in a pregnancy study. The CDR3 here is CASSSSYLLAGVFEQYF. In DNA, the CDR3 is TGTGCCAGCAGCTCCTCGTACCTACTAGCGGGGGTTTTTGAGCAGTACTTC.